Listed below are T cell receptor beta chains from one sample, sequenced in a study of blood T cell repertoires in COVID-19. Here immunoSEQ multiplex PCR was the method, and the copy in TCRdb shows in-frame clones only, minus some. The table records nearly 250,000 clones, roughly 88% of them present only once. Sequenced sample: PBMCs or T cells enriched from blood (not recorded which). These receptors all stem from a woman aged 45-59 years who had recovered from COVID-19. CDR3s include the opening cysteine and the closing phenylalanine or tryptophan. A D gene is named only where the DNA matches it firmly. Clone size is stated in some rows and not others, as once, few, many or a class when expanded.

abundance: .
j_gene: TRBJ1-1
v_gene: TRBV29-1
d_gene: TRBD1
CDR3nt: TGCAGCGTTGCAGGGGGCGCCGTGAACACTGAAGCTTTCTTT
CDR3aa: CSVAGGAVNTEAFF

abundance: .
j_gene: TRBJ1-6
v_gene: TRBV30
d_gene: TRBD1
CDR3nt: TGTGCCTGGAGCACCGGGACAGGGTACAATTCACCCCTCCACTTT
CDR3aa: CAWSTGTGYNSPLHF

abundance: .
j_gene: TRBJ1-3
v_gene: TRBV21-1
d_gene: .
CDR3nt: TGTGCCAGATGGCGCGGGGGCTCTGGAAACACCATATATTTT
CDR3aa: CARWRGGSGNTIYF

abundance: .
j_gene: TRBJ2-3
v_gene: TRBV9
d_gene: TRBD2
CDR3nt: TGTGCCAGCACCGAACTAGCGGGAGTTTCGGATACGCAGTATTTT
CDR3aa: CASTELAGVSDTQYF

abundance: .
j_gene: TRBJ2-3
v_gene: TRBV10-1
d_gene: .
CDR3nt: TGCGCCAGCAGTCTAGCCAAGCGGGCCAGCACAGATACGCAGTATTTT
CDR3aa: CASSLAKRASTDTQYF

abundance: .
j_gene: TRBJ2-1
v_gene: TRBV4-1
d_gene: .
CDR3nt: TGCGCCAGCAGCCAGCCGACAGTTGGAAATGAGCAGTTCTTC
CDR3aa: CASSQPTVGNEQFF

abundance: .
j_gene: TRBJ1-2
v_gene: TRBV5-6
d_gene: TRBD1
CDR3nt: TGTGCCAGCAGCTTTGGACAGGGGGTCTATGGCTACACCTTC
CDR3aa: CASSFGQGVYGYTF

abundance: .
j_gene: TRBJ2-3
v_gene: TRBV14
d_gene: TRBD2
CDR3nt: TGTGCCAGCAGCCAAGAATTTATAAGGACTAGCGGAAGCATAGATACGCAGTATTTT
CDR3aa: CASSQEFIRTSGSIDTQYF

abundance: .
j_gene: TRBJ1-3
v_gene: TRBV6-1
d_gene: .
CDR3nt: TGTGCCAGCAGTGAGGGCCCTTCGGGAAACACCATATATTTT
CDR3aa: CASSEGPSGNTIYF

abundance: .
j_gene: TRBJ1-1
v_gene: TRBV5-4
d_gene: .
CDR3nt: TGTGCCAGCAGCCCATGGGGAGGATACACTGAAGCTTTCTTT
CDR3aa: CASSPWGGYTEAFF

abundance: .
j_gene: TRBJ1-3
v_gene: TRBV7-6
d_gene: .
CDR3nt: TGTGCCAGCAGCTTGAACCAGGGAAACACCATATATTTT
CDR3aa: CASSLNQGNTIYF

abundance: .
j_gene: TRBJ1-1
v_gene: TRBV5-8
d_gene: .
CDR3nt: TGTGCCAGCAGCTTGGTTTCGTGGTACTCGAACACTGAAGCTTTCTTT
CDR3aa: CASSLVSWYSNTEAFF

abundance: .
j_gene: TRBJ1-6
v_gene: TRBV30
d_gene: TRBD1
CDR3nt: TGTGCCCGACAGGGAACCTATAATTCACCCCTCCACTTT
CDR3aa: CARQGTYNSPLHF

abundance: .
j_gene: TRBJ1-5
v_gene: TRBV14
d_gene: .
CDR3nt: TGTGCCAGCAGCCAAGATTGGGCACGAAGCTACAGCAATCAGCCCCAGCATTTT
CDR3aa: CASSQDWARSYSNQPQHF

abundance: .
j_gene: TRBJ2-7
v_gene: TRBV3-1/TRBV3-2
d_gene: .
CDR3nt: TGTGCCAGCCGCGGGCACGGGGAAGGGAACGAGCAGTACTTC
CDR3aa: CASRGHGEGNEQYF

abundance: .
j_gene: TRBJ1-3
v_gene: TRBV7-9
d_gene: TRBD1
CDR3nt: TGTGCCAGCAGCCCGGGACAGGGTCTTTCTGGAAACACCATATATTTT
CDR3aa: CASSPGQGLSGNTIYF

abundance: .
j_gene: TRBJ1-5
v_gene: TRBV18
d_gene: .
CDR3nt: TGTGCCAGCTCACCCTACAGGTGGGGACAGCCCCAGCATTTT
CDR3aa: CASSPYRWGQPQHF

abundance: .
j_gene: TRBJ2-7
v_gene: TRBV5-6
d_gene: TRBD2
CDR3nt: TGTGCCAGCAGCCCGTCCCTAGCGGGAGCATACGAGCAGTACTTC
CDR3aa: CASSPSLAGAYEQYF

abundance: .
j_gene: TRBJ1-5
v_gene: TRBV6-1
d_gene: TRBD1
CDR3nt: TGTGCCAGCAGTGAGCCGGGAGGGGGCAGACAGCCCCAGCATTTT
CDR3aa: CASSEPGGGRQPQHF

abundance: .
j_gene: TRBJ1-1
v_gene: TRBV27
d_gene: TRBD1
CDR3nt: TGTGCCAGCATTAGGGACAGGGATAACACTGAAGCTTTCTTT
CDR3aa: CASIRDRDNTEAFF

abundance: .
j_gene: TRBJ2-3
v_gene: TRBV4-1
d_gene: .
CDR3nt: TGCGCCAGCAGCCCCCCCCGGAGCACAGATACGCAGTATTTT
CDR3aa: CASSPPRSTDTQYF

abundance: .
j_gene: TRBJ1-6
v_gene: TRBV27
d_gene: .
CDR3nt: TGTGCCAGCAGTCCCCTCTTTGGGGGCCGATATAATTCACCCCTCCACTTT
CDR3aa: CASSPLFGGRYNSPLHF

abundance: .
j_gene: TRBJ2-3
v_gene: TRBV19
d_gene: TRBD2
CDR3nt: TGTGCCAGTATGCGGACTAGCGGGAGTGGTACGCAGTATTTT
CDR3aa: CASMRTSGSGTQYF

abundance: .
j_gene: TRBJ1-2
v_gene: TRBV7-2
d_gene: TRBD1
CDR3nt: TGTGCCAGCAGCCAGGGACAGGGAGAATATCCTAACTATGGCTACACCTTC
CDR3aa: CASSQGQGEYPNYGYTF

abundance: .
j_gene: TRBJ2-3
v_gene: TRBV30
d_gene: .
CDR3nt: TGTGCCTGGAGTAAGGGGCACACAGATACGCAGTATTTT
CDR3aa: CAWSKGHTDTQYF

abundance: .
j_gene: TRBJ2-5
v_gene: TRBV2
d_gene: TRBD2
CDR3nt: TGTGCCAGCAGTGTTACGCGGGGGGGCCAAGAGACCCAGTACTTC
CDR3aa: CASSVTRGGQETQYF

abundance: .
j_gene: TRBJ1-1
v_gene: TRBV5-6
d_gene: .
CDR3nt: TGTGCCAGCAGCTCTCGTAATGGGGGGTACACTGAAGCTTTCTTT
CDR3aa: CASSSRNGGYTEAFF

abundance: .
j_gene: TRBJ1-2
v_gene: TRBV5-4
d_gene: .
CDR3nt: TGTGCCAGCAGCTTGTTTGGGGAGTACTATGGCTACACCTTC
CDR3aa: CASSLFGEYYGYTF

abundance: .
j_gene: TRBJ2-7
v_gene: TRBV6-1
d_gene: .
CDR3nt: TGTGCCAGCAGTGAAATGCGATACGAGCAGTACTTC
CDR3aa: CASSEMRYEQYF

abundance: .
j_gene: TRBJ2-2
v_gene: TRBV27
d_gene: .
CDR3nt: TGTGCCAGCAGTTTGGGGAGGGGGTCTACCGGGGAGCTGTTTTTT
CDR3aa: CASSLGRGSTGELFF

abundance: few
j_gene: TRBJ1-2
v_gene: TRBV28
d_gene: .
CDR3nt: TGTGCCAGCAGGCGCGGGAAGGACTATGGCTACACCTTC
CDR3aa: CASRRGKDYGYTF

abundance: .
j_gene: TRBJ1-4
v_gene: TRBV30
d_gene: .
CDR3nt: TGTGCCTGGAAACAGGCAGGCGATTCGGAAAAACTGTTTTTT
CDR3aa: CAWKQAGDSEKLFF

abundance: .
j_gene: TRBJ1-4
v_gene: TRBV28
d_gene: TRBD1
CDR3nt: TGTGCCAGCAGTTCTCCGGGACAGGGCGCGACTAATGAAAAACTGTTTTTT
CDR3aa: CASSSPGQGATNEKLFF

abundance: few
j_gene: TRBJ1-6
v_gene: TRBV5-1
d_gene: TRBD1
CDR3nt: TGCGCCAGCAGCGCCACAGGGGGTGTTGATTCACCCCTCCACTTT
CDR3aa: CASSATGGVDSPLHF

abundance: .
j_gene: TRBJ2-5
v_gene: TRBV19
d_gene: TRBD2
CDR3nt: TGTGCCAGTAGTATTCTGACTAGCGGGAAAGAGACCCAGTACTTC
CDR3aa: CASSILTSGKETQYF

abundance: .
j_gene: TRBJ2-5
v_gene: TRBV28
d_gene: TRBD2
CDR3nt: TGTGCCAGCAGTTCTCTAGCGGGGATTGGGGAGACCCAGTACTTC
CDR3aa: CASSSLAGIGETQYF

abundance: .
j_gene: TRBJ1-1
v_gene: TRBV28
d_gene: .
CDR3nt: TGTGCCAGCACTCTTTTGGGCAGTGTGACGAACACTGAAGCTTTCTTT
CDR3aa: CASTLLGSVTNTEAFF

abundance: .
j_gene: TRBJ1-5
v_gene: TRBV6-5
d_gene: .
CDR3nt: TGTGCCAGCAGTCCCACAGGTAGCAATCAGCCCCAGCATTTT
CDR3aa: CASSPTGSNQPQHF

abundance: .
j_gene: TRBJ1-2
v_gene: TRBV19
d_gene: .
CDR3nt: TGTGCCAGTAGTATGGAGAGGGGGAACTATGGCTACACCTTC
CDR3aa: CASSMERGNYGYTF

abundance: .
j_gene: TRBJ2-7
v_gene: TRBV11-3
d_gene: .
CDR3nt: TGTGCCAGCAGCCCCCCCGGGACACGGATATACGAGCAGTACTTC
CDR3aa: CASSPPGTRIYEQYF

abundance: .
j_gene: TRBJ1-2
v_gene: TRBV5-4
d_gene: .
CDR3nt: TGTGCCAGCAGCTTGGAGGGGGTGGGTAACTATGGCTACACCTTC
CDR3aa: CASSLEGVGNYGYTF

abundance: .
j_gene: TRBJ1-3
v_gene: TRBV7-9
d_gene: .
CDR3nt: TGTGCCAGCCTTCGGGATGCGTTTGGAAACACCATATATTTT
CDR3aa: CASLRDAFGNTIYF

abundance: .
j_gene: TRBJ1-3
v_gene: TRBV16
d_gene: .
CDR3nt: TGTGCCAGCAGCCCTCGGGGCGGGAGAGGAAACACCATATATTTT
CDR3aa: CASSPRGGRGNTIYF

abundance: .
j_gene: TRBJ1-2
v_gene: TRBV19
d_gene: .
CDR3nt: TGTGCCAGTAGTTTTAAATCAGGGTCTGGCTACACCTTC
CDR3aa: CASSFKSGSGYTF

abundance: .
j_gene: TRBJ1-6
v_gene: TRBV4-1
d_gene: .
CDR3nt: TGCGCCAGCAGCCTTATCCCGGGGGACGGATCACCCCTCCACTTT
CDR3aa: CASSLIPGDGSPLHF

abundance: .
j_gene: TRBJ2-1
v_gene: TRBV6-5
d_gene: .
CDR3nt: TGTGCCAGCAAGGAGACTCCCAGCTCCTACAATGAGCAGTTCTTC
CDR3aa: CASKETPSSYNEQFF

abundance: .
j_gene: TRBJ1-4
v_gene: TRBV20-1
d_gene: .
CDR3nt: TGCAGTGCTAGTGCAGGGTCGAATAATGAAAAACTGTTTTTT
CDR3aa: CSASAGSNNEKLFF

abundance: .
j_gene: TRBJ2-3
v_gene: TRBV7-2
d_gene: TRBD1
CDR3nt: TGTGCCAGCAGCCCGGGACAGGTAGACACAGATACGCAGTATTTT
CDR3aa: CASSPGQVDTDTQYF

abundance: .
j_gene: TRBJ2-7
v_gene: TRBV5-4
d_gene: .
CDR3nt: TGTGCCAGCAGCTGCTCCGGGACTGCCTGTGAGCCGGGGCTCGAGCAGTACTTC
CDR3aa: CASSCSGTACEPGLEQYF

abundance: .
j_gene: TRBJ2-3
v_gene: TRBV5-6
d_gene: TRBD2
CDR3nt: TGTGCCAGCAGCTTACGGACTAGCGGGGGGCCCTCAGATACGCAGTATTTT
CDR3aa: CASSLRTSGGPSDTQYF

abundance: .
j_gene: TRBJ1-5
v_gene: TRBV4-3
d_gene: .
CDR3nt: TGCGCCAGCAGCCAAGATATGGAGTTTGGGAATCAGCCCCAGCATTTT
CDR3aa: CASSQDMEFGNQPQHF

abundance: .
j_gene: TRBJ2-3
v_gene: TRBV4-1
d_gene: TRBD2
CDR3nt: TGCGCCAGCAGCCATCCAGCGGGAGGAGGCGCAGATACGCAGTATTTT
CDR3aa: CASSHPAGGGADTQYF

abundance: .
j_gene: TRBJ2-1
v_gene: TRBV10-1
d_gene: .
CDR3nt: TGCGCCAGCAGTGAGGATGAGAGGGATGAGCAGTTCTTC
CDR3aa: CASSEDERDEQFF